These 29 T cell receptor beta chains were all obtained from the same sample, sequenced in a study of TIL therapy for anti-PD-1-resistant metastatic lung cancer. The libraries were made with immunoSEQ v3. TCRdb's table, derived via immunoSEQ multiplex PCR, lists solely in-frame clones and lacks some. Altogether 95,000 or so clones are present, roughly 65% being singletons, with the ten largest covering approximately 11%. The time point here: pre-treatment sample, taken before nivolumab and TIL therapy. Most excised metastases sampled were pleural nodules or supraclavicular lymph nodes. This specimen consisted of tumor tissue, obtained at baseline. The receptors stem from a person between 25 and 80 years old with non-small cell lung cancer.

This clone was counted only a few times. The chain combines TRBV7-9 with TRBJ2-7; D ambiguous. The CDR3 sequence is 12 residues long. The V and J ends lost 4 bases and 6 bases respectively, with 10 bases between them. CDR1 SEHNR and CDR2 FQNEAQ come from the germline V gene (reference sequence). The CDR3 bases are TGTGCCAGCAGCTGGACGCGGTCCGAGCAGTACTTC. Translating gives CASSWTRSEQYF. The full variable domain, rest sourced from reference TRBV7-9 and TRBJ2-7, is DTGVSQNPRHKITKRGQNVTFRCDPISEHNRLYWYRQTLGQGPEFLTYFQNEAQLEKSRLLSDRFSAERPKGSFSTLEIQRTEQGDSAMYLCASSWTRSEQYFGPGTRLTVT.

The chain couples TRBV4-2 to TRBJ2-5, with 10 bases matching TRBD2. Losses at the gene ends were 5 bases for V and 5 bases for J; bases not matched to a gene: 14. This CDR3 region has 17 residues. The germline CDR1 and CDR2 sequences are LGHNA and YNFKEQ. The CDR3 nucleotides read TGTGCCAGCAGCGCAGGGACTAGCGCTGCCAGGGGGGAGACCCAGTACTTC. Its translation is CASSAGTSAARGETQYF.

The chain combines TRBV3-1 (or the pseudogene TRBV3-2) with TRBJ2-3; 7 bases agree with TRBD2. Trimming at V came to 4 bases and at J to 5 bases, leaving 12 bases not matched to a gene. The CDR3 totals 16 residues. CDR1 is LGHDT and CDR2 is YNNKEL in the germline V gene (reference sequence). The CDR3, as DNA: TGTGCCAGCAGCCGCCCGAGGCGGGGGAGCTTAGATACGCAGTATTTT. This gives the protein CASSRPRRGSLDTQYF.

The genes are TRBV6-5 and TRBJ2-5; the D gene is possibly TRBD2 (6 bases). The germline V and J ends were trimmed by 5 bases and 4 bases, with 14 bases remaining between them. Per the germline V gene, CDR1 is MNHEY and CDR2 is SVGAGI. The CDR3 runs 14 residues. The CDR3 nucleotides are TGTGCCAGCAGTACGTCTGCGGGGCTAGAGACCCAGTACTTC. This encodes CASSTSAGLETQYF.

V and J are TRBV10-2 and TRBJ2-1, with 8 bases matching TRBD2. Germline lookup yields CDR1 WSHSY and CDR2 SAAADI. The junction had 4 bases not matched to a gene; V was cut back by 2 bases and J by 4 bases. The CDR3 is 15 amino acids. CDR3 nucleotide sequence: TGCGCCAGCAGTGAGATGGGGACTAGGTACAATGAGCAGTTCTTC. It yields the protein CASSEMGTRYNEQFF.

CDR3 bases: TGTGCCAGCAGCCGCCTGAGGGGGGAACAAGAGACCCAGTACTTC. Amino acid sequence: CASSRLRGEQETQYF. The genes are TRBV14 and TRBJ2-5; possibly TRBD1 or TRBD2 for D (6 bases each). Germline V gene sequence: CDR1 SGHDN, CDR2 FVKESK. This CDR3 is 15 amino acids long. V gave up 4 bases and J gave up 2 bases, with 14 bases separating them.

The chain uses TRBV18 and TRBJ2-7, with D possibly matching TRBD1 (5 bases). Germline loops: CDR1 KGHSH, CDR2 LQKENI. The CDR3 contains 16 residues. Trimming cost V 2 bases and J 7 bases, with 21 bases left between them. The CDR3 DNA reads as TGTGCCAGCTCACCATTTATCGACAGTAGGCGGAAAGAGCAGTACTTC. It specifies CASSPFIDSRRKEQYF.

V and J are TRBV5-4 and TRBJ2-2; a possible D gene is TRBD2 (7 bases). The length of the CDR3 is 15 residues. The V gene lost 4 bases and the J gene lost 4 bases, with 14 bases spanning the gap. Germline loops: CDR1 SGHNT, CDR2 YYREEE (reference sequence). CDR3 residues: CASSVWGGATGELFF. DNA for the CDR3: TGTGCCAGCAGCGTCTGGGGGGGGGCCACCGGGGAGCTGTTTTTT.

This clone was observed a handful of times. J is TRBJ2-7 and V is TRBV7-2; 9 nucleotides match TRBD1. The CDR3 spans 14 residues. J lost 5 bases, V lost 5 bases, and 7 bases had no gene match. Per germline, CDR1 SGHTA and CDR2 FQGNSA. This CDR3 reads CASSQRQGGHEQYF. The CDR3 DNA follows: TGTGCCAGCAGCCAAAGACAGGGGGGCCACGAGCAGTACTTC. Based on the CDR3 plus reference TRBV7-2 and TRBJ2-7, the full variable domain is GAGVSQSPSNKVTEKGKDVELRCDPISGHTALYWYRQSLGQGLEFLIYFQGNSAPDKSGLPSDRFSAERTGGSVSTLTIQRTQQEDSAVYLCASSQRQGGHEQYFGPGTRLTVT.

V gene TRBV4-1 combines with J gene TRBJ1-1; tentatively, D is TRBD1 (5 bases). CDR3 length: 14 residues. The V end lost 0 bases, the J end lost 5 bases, and 10 bases lay between the germline ends. From germline, CDR1 is MGHRA and CDR2 YSYEKL. CDR3 protein: CASSQEFRGTEAFF. In DNA form, the CDR3 reads TGCGCCAGCAGCCAAGAATTTAGGGGTACTGAAGCTTTCTTT.

The rearrangement joins TRBV7-3 to TRBJ2-3, with 7 nucleotides matching TRBD2. The CDR3 covers 15 residues. Germline lookup yields CDR1 SGHTA and CDR2 FQGTGA. Trimming cost V 2 bases and J 8 bases; bases outside gene matches: 10. The CDR3: CASSLSSGGPGTQYF. CDR3 bases: TGTGCCAGCAGCTTATCTAGCGGAGGCCCGGGTACGCAGTATTTT.

This clone was detected a few times. The V and J genes are TRBV29-1 and TRBJ2-7; the match to TRBD2 covers 11 bases. Germline V gene sequence: CDR1 SQVTM, CDR2 ANQGSEA. The CDR3 has 14 amino acids. After removal of 6 bases from V and 6 bases from J, the junction contained 10 bases not matched to a gene. The CDR3 region is CSVGLAAEVGEQYF. As DNA, the CDR3 is TGCAGCGTGGGACTAGCGGCGGAGGTGGGCGAGCAGTACTTC.

CDR3 region: CSASRSSQSSDTQYF. The CDR3 nucleotides read TGCAGTGCTAGTAGGTCCAGCCAGAGTTCCGATACGCAGTATTTT. The chain is built from TRBV20-1 and TRBJ2-3; D is unresolved. V was clipped by 3 bases and J by 6 bases, with 19 bases between them. CDR3 length: 15 residues. Germline V lookup: CDR1 DFQATT, CDR2 SNEGSKA (reference sequence).

The CDR3 loop is CASSYSPEDTQYF. The CDR3 DNA reads TGTGCCAGCAGTTACTCCCCCGAGGATACGCAGTATTTT. The chain has TRBV6-2 or TRBV6-3 and TRBJ2-3; D remains unclear. The CDR3 covers 13 residues. Germline V gene lookup returns CDR1 MNHEY and CDR2 SVGEGT. The ends were cut back, 0 bases at V and 6 bases at J, with 7 bases in the middle.

The V call is TRBV4-3, the J call TRBJ2-5, with 9 nucleotides matching TRBD2. Germline V gene sequence: CDR1 LGHNA, CDR2 YSLEER. This CDR3 is built from 16 residues. Germline trimming cut 4 bases from V and 5 bases from J; bases unmatched to any gene: 11. The CDR3: CASSLGTSLRDETQYF. The CDR3 DNA sequence: TGCGCCAGCAGCCTAGGGACTAGCCTCAGAGATGAGACCCAGTACTTC.

This clone was seen more than once but under ten times. This chain links TRBV18 with TRBJ1-4; 11 nucleotides line up with TRBD1. With 1 base clipped from V and 8 bases from J, the junction kept 9 bases outside the gene matches. The CDR3 consists of 17 residues. CDR1 and CDR2 (germline): KGHSH, LQKENI. The CDR3 sequence: CASSPLHPGQGGEKLFF. CDR3 bases: TGTGCCAGCTCACCACTTCACCCGGGACAGGGGGGAGAAAAACTGTTTTTT. The entire variable domain, with the rest obtained from reference TRBV18 and TRBJ1-4, is as follows: NAGVMQNPRHLVRRRGQEARLRCSPMKGHSHVYWYRQLPEEGLKFMVYLQKENIIDESGMPKERFSAEFPKEGPSILRIQQVVRGDSAAYFCASSPLHPGQGGEKLFFGSGTQLSVL.

This clone turned up a few times. The chain is built from TRBV27 and TRBJ1-2, with no clear D. Germline CDR1 reads MNHEY; CDR2 reads SMNVEV (reference sequence). V was pared by 5 bases and J by 4 bases, with 8 bases between. This CDR3 region has 12 residues. DNA of the CDR3: TGTGCCAGCAGTGCCGGACCCTATGGCTACACCTTC. Protein product: CASSAGPYGYTF.

This clone was picked up a small number of times. The J gene is TRBJ1-2, the V gene TRBV7-8; D is possibly TRBD1 (6 bases). The germline V gene has CDR1 SGHVS and CDR2 FQNEAQ. V was cut by 5 bases and J by 4 bases, with 14 bases left in between. The CDR3 has 14 residues. CDR3 nucleotides: TGTGCCAGCAGCAGTCGGACAGAGCCCTATGGCTACACCTTC. Translated: CASSSRTEPYGYTF.

A single count supports this clone. The chain is built from TRBV7-9 and TRBJ2-5, with 7 bases identical to TRBD1. Germline lookup yields CDR1 SEHNR and CDR2 FQNEAQ (reference sequence). V lost 5 bases to trimming and J lost 4 bases; unmatched junction nucleotides: 4. This CDR3 spans 13 amino acids. The CDR3 DNA follows: TGTGCCAGCAGCCCAGGGACAGCAGAGACCCAGTACTTC. It encodes CASSPGTAETQYF.

V is TRBV27 and J is TRBJ2-5; D call uncertain. From germline, CDR1 is MNHEY and CDR2 SMNVEV (reference sequence). V was trimmed by 1 base and J by 4 bases, leaving 19 bases between them. The CDR3 contains 17 residues. The CDR3 DNA sequence: TGTGCCAGCAGTTTATATCGCCGAGGTGGGCGAGGAGAGACCCAGTACTTC. Its protein product is CASSLYRRGGRGETQYF.

This rearrangement joins TRBV19 to TRBJ2-4, with D hard to call. Trimming took off 2 bases at V and 3 bases at J, with 14 bases between the two ends. The CDR3 has 16 amino acids. Germline-derived CDR1 and CDR2 are LNHDA and SQIVND (reference sequence). Here the CDR3 reads CASSISLGLSKNIQYF. The CDR3 DNA is TGTGCCAGTAGTATAAGTTTAGGGCTTAGCAAAAACATTCAGTACTTC. The full variable domain, completed using reference TRBV19 and TRBJ2-4, is DGGITQSPKYLFRKEGQNVTLSCEQNLNHDAMYWYRQDPGQGLRLIYYSQIVNDFQKGDIAEGYSVSREKKESFPLTVTSAQKNPTAFYLCASSISLGLSKNIQYFGAGTRLSVL.

V gene TRBV6-2 or TRBV6-3 combines with J gene TRBJ2-5, with 15 positions matching TRBD2. The CDR3 has 16 residues. Germline values: CDR1 MNHEY, CDR2 SVGEGT. J was trimmed by 5 bases and V by 5 bases; bases with no gene match: 6. The CDR3 DNA is TGTGCCAGCAGTACCGGGACTAGCGGGGGGAGGGAGACCCAGTACTTC. It encodes CASSTGTSGGRETQYF.

This clone was counted a few times. This chain uses TRBV5-5 with TRBJ1-4; possible D gene TRBD1, 6 bases. This CDR3 region has 16 residues. CDR1 is SGHKS, CDR2 YYEKEE, per germline (reference sequence). V lost 3 bases and J lost 6, with 18 bases in between. The CDR3 sequence: CASSWALQGYDEKLFF. As DNA, the CDR3 is TGTGCCAGCAGCTGGGCCCTACAGGGCTACGATGAAAAACTGTTTTTT.

The CDR3 loop reads CASSPGWEAFF. The CDR3, as DNA: TGTGCCAGCAGCCCGGGATGGGAGGCTTTCTTT. The J gene is TRBJ1-1, the V gene TRBV7-2, with D unclear. The CDR3 length is 11 residues. With 5 bases removed from V and 11 bases from J, the gap between germline ends came to 12 bases. CDR1 and CDR2 (germline): SGHTA, FQGNSA.

The CDR3 sequence is CASSQARGKETQYF. The CDR3 DNA reads TGTGCCAGCAGCCAAGCCAGGGGAAAAGAGACCCAGTACTTC. The chain uses TRBV14 and TRBJ2-5, with a weak D call TRBD1 (6 bases). Germline CDR1 and CDR2: SGHDN and FVKESK. This CDR3 is built from 14 residues. Between the trimmed V and J ends, which lost 1 base and 3 bases, there was a span of 9 bases.

The rearrangement uses TRBV28 and TRBJ2-1; D might be TRBD2 (7 bases). Trimming took 8 bases from V and 2 from J, leaving 13 bases between them. The CDR3 contains 14 residues. Germline V CDR1 and CDR2: MDHEN, SYDVKM. The CDR3 DNA is TGTGCCAGCCAGGCGGGGGCGACCTACAATGAGCAGTTCTTC. Translated: CASQAGATYNEQFF.

The chain joins TRBV28 to TRBJ1-5, with unresolved D. V was clipped by 2 bases and J by 12 bases, with 14 bases between them. This CDR3 is built from 13 residues. From germline, CDR1 is MDHEN and CDR2 SYDVKM. The CDR3 DNA follows: TGTGCCAGCAGTTTAACGTCCAAGACTCTCCAGCATTTT. Translating gives CASSLTSKTLQHF.

CDR3 nucleotides: TGTGCCAGCAGCTTAGTCATAGAAGTAGAGACCCAGTACTTC. Translating it yields CASSLVIEVETQYF. V gene TRBV7-9 combines with J gene TRBJ2-5; no definite D call. V dropped 1 base and J dropped 4 bases, with 10 bases sitting between them. Germline CDR1 SEHNR, CDR2 FQNEAQ (reference sequence). The CDR3 length is 14 residues. The full variable domain, rest sourced from reference TRBV7-9 and TRBJ2-5, is DTGVSQNPRHKITKRGQNVTFRCDPISEHNRLYWYRQTLGQGPEFLTYFQNEAQLEKSRLLSDRFSAERPKGSFSTLEIQRTEQGDSAMYLCASSLVIEVETQYFGPGTRLLVL.

This clone came up a few times. J is TRBJ2-2 and V is TRBV7-9; D may be TRBD1 (5 bases). V gave up 5 bases and J gave up 3 bases, with 10 bases separating them. Germline CDR1 reads SEHNR; CDR2 reads FQNEAQ (reference sequence). This CDR3 has 14 amino acids. In DNA form, the CDR3 reads TGTGCCAGCAGCCCTCGACAGTACACCGGGGAGCTGTTTTTT. Encoded protein: CASSPRQYTGELFF.